This passage covers 14 T cell receptor beta chains from one sample sequenced in a study of graft-versus-host responses after intestinal transplantation (dated by TCRdb to about 2021). The method was the immunoSEQ multiplex PCR assay. TCRdb provides this immuneACCESS table in a form limited to in-frame rearrangements. Some clones are lacking; in checked studies, under half of them reflect an unresolved V gene, and why the rest are absent is not known. The sample table records about 120,000 clones; 85% to 95% of these occur just once. The leading ten clones occupy more than 3% of the sample. The intended sense of this specimen's time point label: cells obtained before transplantation from donor or recipient. The antigens these receptors bind are not known. The sequencing here drew on unstimulated CD8+ T cells sorted from spleen or lymph node cells, taken before intestinal transplant. These receptors originate from a human donor who received an intestinal transplant.

The J gene is TRBJ2-7, the V gene TRBV5-1; D is ambiguous. V lost 1 base and J 0 bases, leaving 14 bases between the germline ends. CDR3 length equals 16 residues. CDR1 is SGHRS, CDR2 YFSETQ, per germline. CDR3: CASSLYSPGPSYEQYF. The DNA of the CDR3 is TGCGCCAGCAGCTTGTATTCGCCCGGACCCTCCTACGAGCAGTACTTC.

V is TRBV28 and J is TRBJ1-5; 7 positions agree with TRBD1. Germline V gene lookup returns CDR1 MDHEN and CDR2 SYDVKM. CDR3 length equals 15 residues. Trimming removed 6 bases from V and 3 bases from J; junction bases left unmatched: 8. CDR3 residues: CASRIQGWANQPQHF. CDR3 sequence (DNA): TGTGCCAGCAGAATACAGGGGTGGGCCAATCAGCCCCAGCATTTT.

This clone was seen just once. The rearrangement joins TRBV14 to TRBJ2-1; 7 nucleotides agree with TRBD2. V lost 4 bases to trimming and J lost 0 bases; unmatched junction nucleotides: 6. CDR3 length: 16 residues. Germline V CDR1 and CDR2: SGHDN, FVKESK. The CDR3 spells CASSLSGLSSYNEQFF. The CDR3 DNA sequence: TGTGCCAGCAGCCTTAGCGGGTTGAGCTCCTACAATGAGCAGTTCTTC. Using reference TRBV14 and TRBJ2-1 for the parts outside the CDR3, the full variable domain is EAGVTQFPSHSVIEKGQTVTLRCDPISGHDNLYWYRRVMGKEIKFLLHFVKESKQDESGMPNNRFLAERTGGTYSTLKVQPAELEDSGVYFCASSLSGLSSYNEQFFGPGTRLTVL.

The J gene is TRBJ2-7, the V gene TRBV15; D gene unclear. Germline V gene data show CDR1 as LNHNV and CDR2 as YYDKDF (reference sequence). The CDR3 is made up of 15 amino acids. The V end lost 0 bases, the J end lost 4 bases, and 13 bases lay between the germline ends. The CDR3 sequence: CATSRDGELWYEQYF. The CDR3 DNA sequence: TGTGCCACCAGCAGAGACGGTGAACTTTGGTACGAGCAGTACTTC.

This clone showed up just once. V gene TRBV4-3 combines with J gene TRBJ1-5; D unresolved. Germline-derived CDR1 and CDR2 are LGHNA and YSLEER. The CDR3 has 19 residues. Trimming pared 0 bases from V and 0 bases from J, leaving 18 bases between. For the CDR3, the DNA is TGCGCCAGCAGCCAAGATATGTCGGGGTCTTGCGGTAGCAATCAGCCCCAGCATTTT. It translates to CASSQDMSGSCGSNQPQHF.

The chain recombines TRBV18 with TRBJ2-7, with 13 nucleotides matching TRBD2. V shed 6 bases, J shed 2 bases, and the junction held 4 bases outside the gene matches. Germline V gives CDR1 KGHSH, CDR2 LQKENI. The CDR3 loop spans 15 amino acids. The CDR3 nucleotides are TGTGCCAGCTCCCAGACTAGCGGGAGGACCTACGAGCAGTACTTC. This sequence encodes CASSQTSGRTYEQYF.

The gene calls are TRBV7-3 and TRBJ2-2; 9 nucleotides line up with TRBD2. Germline CDR1 and CDR2: SGHTA and FQGTGA. CDR3 length: 16 residues. V dropped 3 bases and J dropped 7; count of bases not matched to a gene: 9. The CDR3 DNA reads TGTGCCAGCAGCTTGCGAATAGCGGGAGAGGTCGGGGAGCTGTTTTTT. Translation: CASSLRIAGEVGELFF.

The chain links TRBV28 to TRBJ2-1; 10 nucleotides line up with TRBD1. Trimming removed 5 bases from V and 8 bases from J; junction bases left unmatched: 6. The V gene's germline CDR1 is MDHEN and CDR2 SYDVKM. The CDR3 totals 14 residues. The CDR3 bases are TGTGCCAGCAGTCTCGGGACAGGGGCTCATGAGCAGTTCTTC. Its protein product is CASSLGTGAHEQFF.

This chain links TRBV11-3 with TRBJ2-3; weak D call: TRBD1 (6 bases). This CDR3 has 15 residues. V was shortened by 3 bases and J by 11 bases, with 21 bases between the two germline ends. Germline assignment: CDR1 SGHNT and CDR2 YENEEA. CDR3 coding DNA: TGTGCCAGCAGCTTCCGACATGATCCGTCGGGACAGCAGTATTTT. This codes for CASSFRHDPSGQQYF.

This clone was seen just once. The J gene is TRBJ2-1, the V gene TRBV7-9; D is uncertain. The ends were cut back, 7 bases at V and 7 bases at J, with 17 bases in the middle. The CDR3 runs to 14 residues. Germline CDR1 SEHNR, CDR2 FQNEAQ (reference sequence). This CDR3 is CASTPKLESNEQFF. The CDR3 bases are TGTGCCAGCACCCCGAAGCTAGAATCTAATGAGCAGTTCTTC.

A word on this clone: The junction and the germline gene differ at one end; a read error may be behind it. Other DNA sequences within the sample encode an identical CDR3. The chain joins TRBV28 to TRBJ1-3; D ambiguous. This CDR3 contains 15 residues. Germline loops: CDR1 MDHEN, CDR2 SYDVKM. DNA for the CDR3: TGTGCCAGCAGTTTGGAGAGGCTTGCTGGAAACACCATATATTTC. It codes for CASSLERLAGNTIYF. The full variable domain, its missing parts supplied by reference TRBV28 and TRBJ1-3, is DVKVTQSSRYLVKRTGEKVFLECVQDMDHENMFWYRQDPGLGLRLIYFSYDVKMKEKGDIPEGYSVSREKKERFSLILESASTNQTSMYLCASSLERLAGNTIYFGEGSWLTVV.

The chain employs TRBV7-2 and TRBJ2-3, with D perhaps matching TRBD2 (5 bases). The CDR3 covers 14 residues. CDR1 SGHTA and CDR2 FQGNSA come from the germline V gene. With 2 bases removed from V and 2 bases from J, the gap between germline ends came to 8 bases. The CDR3 protein is CASSLPGYTDTQYF. CDR3 coding DNA: TGTGCCAGCAGCTTACCGGGGTACACAGATACGCAGTATTTT.

This clone was counted between two and nine times. The chain combines TRBV7-6 with TRBJ2-3; D possibly corresponds to TRBD1 (5 bases). Germline assignment: CDR1 SGHVS and CDR2 FNYEAQ. V was trimmed by 5 bases and J by 5 bases, leaving 17 bases between them. This CDR3 contains 15 residues. The CDR3 region is CASSRWGRVRDTQYF. For the CDR3, the DNA is TGTGCCAGCAGCCGATGGGGCAGGGTCAGAGATACGCAGTATTTT. Full variable domain (missing parts from reference TRBV7-6 and TRBJ2-3): GAGVSQSPRYKVTKRGQDVALRCDPISGHVSLYWYRQALGQGPEFLTYFNYEAQQDKSGLPNDRFSAERPEGSISTLTIQRTEQRDSAMYRCASSRWGRVRDTQYFGPGTRLTVL.

The CDR3 loop reads CASSPRNGAFF. The DNA of the CDR3 is TGTGCCAGCAGCCCCCGGAATGGGGCTTTCTTT. The chain employs TRBV28 and TRBJ1-1; D uncertain. Germline CDR1 reads MDHEN; CDR2 reads SYDVKM. The CDR3 consists of 11 residues. Trimming removed 6 bases at V and 11 bases at J, with 13 bases between.